The rows below give T cell receptor beta chains drawn from one sample of a study of radiotherapy plus CTLA-4 blockade in lung cancer. Generated by immunoSEQ multiplex PCR, the TCRdb table keeps only in-frame clones and is missing some. Among 120,000 or so clones, about 83% were seen once, and the ten largest hold 4.5% to 6.5%. The sample was peripheral blood, taken from a patient treated with radiotherapy plus ipilimumab. These receptors all come from a human donor with non-small cell lung cancer who had a partial response to radiotherapy plus ipilimumab. Each CDR3 is given with its conserved first and last residue. A D gene is named only where the DNA matches it firmly. Not all rows give a size; the values are once, few, many and, for expanded clones, a class.

-	TRBV28	TRBJ2-7	-	TGTGCCAGCAGTTTAATCTCCCAGGTCGGCGAGCAGTACTTC	CASSLISQVGEQYF
-	TRBV5-1	TRBJ1-3	-	TGCGCCAGCAGCTTGGAAGTGGTCTACTCTGGAAACACCATATATTTT	CASSLEVVYSGNTIYF
few	TRBV28	TRBJ2-1	TRBD2	TGTGCCAGCAGGCGCCAGACTAGCTGGATGCAGTTCTTC	CASRRQTSWMQFF
-	TRBV5-4	TRBJ2-2	TRBD1	TGTGCCAGCAGTTACCGGGACAGGGGCACCGGGGAGCTGTTTTTT	CASSYRDRGTGELFF
-	TRBV6-5	TRBJ1-1	-	TGTGCCAGCAGTTTGGGACTGGCTACTGAAGCTTTCTTT	CASSLGLATEAFF
-	TRBV5-1	TRBJ2-1	TRBD2	TGCGCCAGCAGCCGTAGGACGGGAGGGAATGAGCAGTTCTTC	CASSRRTGGNEQFF
-	TRBV7-2	TRBJ2-1	-	TGTGCCAGCAGCGCCACATTTGAGCAGTTCTTC	CASSATFEQFF
once	TRBV29-1	TRBJ1-2	TRBD1	TGCAGCGTTATTGGGCAGGGGGAGGGCTACACCTTC	CSVIGQGEGYTF
-	TRBV25-1	TRBJ2-7	TRBD1	TGTGCCAGCAGTGAGACAGGGGGGAGGGCCTACGAGCAGTACTTC	CASSETGGRAYEQYF
once	TRBV7-7	TRBJ2-5	TRBD2	TGTGCTAGCAGCCAGATGACTAGCGGGAGTCGAGAGACCCAGTACTTC	CASSQMTSGSRETQYF
-	TRBV7-2	TRBJ2-1	TRBD2	TGTGCCAGCAGCTTAAGACTAGCGGGAGGGACGTACAATGAGCAGTTCTTC	CASSLRLAGGTYNEQFF
-	TRBV28	TRBJ2-3	-	TGTGCCAGCAGTCCTAGCCTCCCCCGCACAGATACGCAGTATTTT	CASSPSLPRTDTQYF
few	TRBV30	TRBJ1-6	-	TGTGCCTGGAGTCCTCTTGGGAGAGCCCTCCACTTT	CAWSPLGRALHF
-	TRBV6-1	TRBJ1-5	TRBD1	TGTGCCAGCAGCCCTGGACAGGTTAGTGGTCAGCCCCAGCATTTT	CASSPGQVSGQPQHF
-	TRBV5-8	TRBJ1-1	-	TGTGCCAGCAGCTTAAACGGTATCACTGAAGCTTTCTTT	CASSLNGITEAFF
-	TRBV5-8	TRBJ2-7	TRBD2	TGTGCCAGCAGCTTAGGGCTAGCGGGATCCTACGAGCAGTACTTC	CASSLGLAGSYEQYF
-	TRBV7-6	TRBJ1-3	TRBD1	TGTGCCAGCAGCTTAGTACAGGGGTTCCACTCTGGAAACACCATATATTTT	CASSLVQGFHSGNTIYF
few	TRBV5-6	TRBJ1-4	-	TGTGCCAGCAGCCTAGCCGGGGGGACGTATGAAAAACTGTTTTTT	CASSLAGGTYEKLFF
-	TRBV27	TRBJ2-1	-	TGTGCCAGCAGTTTATCGATTGGAGGAGGTCGGGCGGGTGAGCAGTTCTTC	CASSLSIGGGRAGEQFF
-	TRBV7-3	TRBJ2-1	-	TGTGCCAGCAGCGGCAGGGTAGAGCAGTTCTTC	CASSGRVEQFF
-	TRBV5-1	TRBJ1-6	TRBD1	TGCGCCAGCAGCTTGGGACAGGGGGGTTCACCCCTCCACTTT	CASSLGQGGSPLHF
-	TRBV5-4	TRBJ2-7	-	TGTGCCAGCAGCTGGAGGGCCAGTACCTACGAGCAGTACTTC	CASSWRASTYEQYF
few	TRBV6-5	TRBJ1-2	TRBD1	TGTGCCAGCAGAACAGGACAGGGGGGAGGCTACACCTTC	CASRTGQGGGYTF
-	TRBV2	TRBJ2-5	TRBD2	TGTGCCAGCAGTCGTTCCCCGGGACTAGAAGGGGAGACCCAGTACTTC	CASSRSPGLEGETQYF
-	TRBV15	TRBJ1-5	-	TGTGCCACCAGCAGAGCGCGGGCGGTCGCTCAGCCCCAGCATTTT	CATSRARAVAQPQHF
once	TRBV5-1	TRBJ1-1	-	TGCGCCAGCAGCTTATCCGGGGGGAACACTGAAGCTTTCTTT	CASSLSGGNTEAFF